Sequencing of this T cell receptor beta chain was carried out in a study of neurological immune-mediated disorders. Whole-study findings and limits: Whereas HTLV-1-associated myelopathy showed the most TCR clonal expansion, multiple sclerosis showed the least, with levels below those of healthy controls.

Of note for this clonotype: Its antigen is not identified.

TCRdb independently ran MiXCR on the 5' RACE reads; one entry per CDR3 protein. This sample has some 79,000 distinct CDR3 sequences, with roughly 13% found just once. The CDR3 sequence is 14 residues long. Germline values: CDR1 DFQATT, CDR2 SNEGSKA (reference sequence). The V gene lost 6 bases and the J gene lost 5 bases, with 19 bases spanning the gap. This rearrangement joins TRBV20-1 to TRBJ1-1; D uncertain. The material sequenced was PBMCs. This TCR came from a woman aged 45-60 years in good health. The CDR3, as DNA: TGCAGTGCCCCGTCTTTGACGAGAGAAACTGAAGCTTTCTTT. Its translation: CSAPSLTRETEAFF.